This T cell receptor (beta chain) was documented in a study of T cells in Graves' hyperthyroidism and ophthalmopathy. Across the study: Blood was drawn when the patient was first diagnosed and still untreated. Findings of the study overall: Stable hyperthyroidism was separated from ophthalmopathy by a model based on 13 V-J features.

This CDR3 comprises 16 residues. CDR1 and CDR2 from the germline V gene are PRHDT and FYEKMQ (reference sequence). V gave up 3 bases and J gave up 0 bases, with 14 bases separating them. This clonotype was counted at least ten times. The antigen remains unidentified. RNA transcripts yielded amplified TCR beta CDR3 regions. A set of HTBI primers served as the primers for a first-round RT-PCR of the TCR CDR3. TCRdb itself ran the multiplex PCR reads through MiXCR, one entry per CDR3 protein. The data show about 350,000 distinct CDR3 sequences, around 15% seen once. Source material: blood. The source is a woman in her 40s with Graves' ophthalmopathy. This chain uses TRBV13 with TRBJ1-1, with unresolved D. The CDR3 bases are TGTGCCAGCAGCTTCGAAGGTTCGTACTTGAACACTGAAGCTTTCTTT. It codes for CASSFEGSYLNTEAFF.